The next 3 T cell receptor beta chains were all read from a single sample in a study of PD-1 blockade in classical Hodgkin lymphoma. Described time point: cycle 4 day 1 (C4D1), after five to seven weeks of nivolumab. Every patient experienced relapse after autologous stem cell transplantation, and brentuximab vedotin exposure varied. Clones were sequenced by immunoSEQ multiplex PCR, and TCRdb holds only the in-frame ones, with some missing. This sample carries about 15,000 clones, approximately 68% of them seen once, and the ten largest clones take approximately 7.8%. This specimen consisted of peripheral blood mononuclear cells (PBMCs), obtained before the fourth cycle of nivolumab. The receptors were sampled from a human donor with classical Hodgkin lymphoma.

The chain has TRBV5-1 and TRBJ2-7; 14 bases are a match to TRBD2. Germline CDR1 SGHRS, CDR2 YFSETQ. The length of the CDR3 is 17 residues. Trimming cost V 3 bases and J 6 bases; bases outside gene matches: 11. CDR3 in DNA: TGCGCCAGCAGCTCTGGGACTAGCGGGAGAAAGTCTTCCGAGCAGTACTTC. This translates into CASSSGTSGRKSSEQYF.

This clone was counted only a few times. The genes are TRBV15 and TRBJ2-2; possible D gene TRBD1, 5 bases. The CDR3 sequence is 14 residues long. Germline assignment: CDR1 LNHNV and CDR2 YYDKDF (reference sequence). Deletions cut 2 bases from V and 7 bases from J, with 11 bases between. CDR3: CATSRSRDFGELFF. The CDR3 DNA follows: TGTGCCACCAGCAGAAGCAGGGATTTCGGGGAGCTGTTTTTT.

V and J are TRBV7-3 and TRBJ1-6; TRBD1 is a possible D gene (6 bases). Between the trimmed V and J ends, which lost 5 bases and 4 bases, there was a span of 9 bases. This CDR3 region has 14 residues. Looked up from germline, CDR1 is SGHTA and CDR2 is FQGTGA. The CDR3 region is CASSTGQYNSPLHF. The CDR3 region has the DNA TGTGCCAGCAGCACCGGACAGTATAATTCACCCCTCCACTTT.